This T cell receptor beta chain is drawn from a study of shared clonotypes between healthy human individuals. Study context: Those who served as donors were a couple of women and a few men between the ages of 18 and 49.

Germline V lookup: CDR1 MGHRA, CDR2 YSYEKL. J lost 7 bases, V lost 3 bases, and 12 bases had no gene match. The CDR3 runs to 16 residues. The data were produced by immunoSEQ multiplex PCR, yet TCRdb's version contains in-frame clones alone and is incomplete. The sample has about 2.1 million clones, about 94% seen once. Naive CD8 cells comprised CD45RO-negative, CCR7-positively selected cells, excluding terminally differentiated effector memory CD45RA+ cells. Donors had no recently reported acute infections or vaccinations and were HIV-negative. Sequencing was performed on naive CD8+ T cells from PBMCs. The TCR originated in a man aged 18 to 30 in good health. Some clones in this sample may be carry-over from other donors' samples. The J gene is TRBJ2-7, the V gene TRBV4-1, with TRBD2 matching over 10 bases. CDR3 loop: CASSQVSSGRGGEQYF. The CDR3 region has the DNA TGCGCCAGCAGCCAGGTGTCTAGCGGGAGAGGGGGGGAGCAGTACTTC.